Presented here are 11 T cell receptor beta chains from one specimen sequenced in a study of TIL therapy for anti-PD-1-resistant metastatic lung cancer. Sequencing used immunoSEQ v3. Libraries were prepared by immunoSEQ multiplex PCR; TCRdb keeps only in-frame clonotypes and omits some of them. The sample holds 25,000 to 35,000 clones; 74% are singletons and the top ten take 2.5% to 3%. Specified time point: pre-treatment sample, taken before nivolumab and TIL therapy. Here the sequenced sample was blood, taken at baseline. Receptors were obtained from a woman between 30 and 85 years old with non-small cell lung cancer.

The V gene is TRBV5-1, the J gene TRBJ1-4, with 9 bases matching TRBD1. CDR3 size: 19 residues. The germline CDR1 and CDR2 sequences are SGHRS and YFSETQ. Trimming cost V 1 base and J 0 bases; bases outside gene matches: 10. The CDR3 bases are TGCGCCAGCAGCTTGAGGGACAGGGATTTTCTAACAACTAATGAAAAACTGTTTTTT. Protein: CASSLRDRDFLTTNEKLFF. The variable domain in full, completed from reference TRBV5-1 and TRBJ1-4, reads KAGVTQTPRYLIKTRGQQVTLSCSPISGHRSVSWYQQTPGQGLQFLFEYFSETQRNKGNFPGRFSGRQFSNSRSEMNVSTLELGDSALYLCASSLRDRDFLTTNEKLFFGSGTQLSVL.

This rearrangement joins TRBV5-1 to TRBJ2-5; D perhaps matches TRBD2 (5 bases). The CDR3 loop spans 15 amino acids. V shed 5 bases and J shed 4 bases, with 18 bases lying between them. From germline, CDR1 is SGHRS and CDR2 YFSETQ. In DNA form, the CDR3 reads TGCGCCAGCAGTTGGACTGTCTTAAAGGTAGAGACCCAGTACTTC. Its protein is CASSWTVLKVETQYF.

The chain is built from TRBV20-1 and TRBJ2-1; D is unresolved. The CDR3 runs to 11 residues. The V gene lost 6 bases and the J gene lost 4 bases, with 7 bases spanning the gap. CDR1 and CDR2 from the germline V gene are DFQATT and SNEGSKA (reference sequence). The chain's CDR3 is CSAPSYNEQFF. DNA for the CDR3: TGCAGTGCACCTTCTTACAATGAGCAGTTCTTC.

The rearrangement uses TRBV25-1 and TRBJ2-5; D ambiguous. Germline CDR1 MGHDK, CDR2 SYGVNS. V was shortened by 5 bases and J by 3 bases, with 13 bases between the two germline ends. This CDR3 has 14 amino acids. CDR3 residues: CASSLPGSEETQYF. The CDR3 bases are TGTGCCAGCAGTCTCCCGGGTTCCGAAGAGACCCAGTACTTC.

V and J are TRBV15 and TRBJ1-3; D perhaps matches TRBD1 (5 bases). The CDR3 totals 15 residues. The V end was cut by 0 bases, the J end by 8 bases, with 14 bases between. The V gene's germline CDR1 is LNHNV and CDR2 YYDKDF (reference sequence). Here the CDR3 reads CATSRDKTAVDTIYF. In DNA form, the CDR3 reads TGTGCCACCAGCAGAGATAAGACAGCCGTAGACACCATATATTTT.

V usage is TRBV15 and J usage is TRBJ2-7; weak D call: TRBD2 (6 bases). The CDR3 has 15 amino acids. V was shortened by 0 bases and J by 2 bases, with 11 bases between the two germline ends. CDR1 is LNHNV and CDR2 is YYDKDF in the germline V gene (reference sequence). CDR3 residues: CATSRDPGATYEQYF. The DNA of the CDR3 is TGTGCCACCAGCAGAGATCCGGGAGCAACCTACGAGCAGTACTTC.

By sample fraction, this clone is medium-sized. The chain couples TRBV5-4 to TRBJ2-2; 15 bases align to TRBD2. Germline values: CDR1 SGHNT, CDR2 YYREEE (reference sequence). The CDR3 covers 19 residues. The junction had 10 bases not matched to a gene; V was cut back by 2 bases and J by 5 bases. CDR3 loop: CASSLAGLAGGPWTGELFF. The CDR3 DNA reads TGTGCCAGCAGCTTAGCCGGACTAGCGGGAGGGCCTTGGACCGGGGAGCTGTTTTTT.

This clone was counted a few times. This sequence joins TRBV4-2 and TRBJ2-2, with 12 bases identical to TRBD2. With 3 bases clipped from V and 4 bases from J, the junction kept 3 bases outside the gene matches. Germline CDR1 LGHNA, CDR2 YNFKEQ. This CDR3 comprises 16 residues. In DNA, the CDR3 is TGTGCCAGCAGCCAGGGACTAGCGGGTGTCACCGGGGAGCTGTTTTTT. It encodes CASSQGLAGVTGELFF.

The chain carries TRBV7-2 and TRBJ2-7, with 11 bases identical to TRBD2. The CDR3 is 17 amino acids. Trimming cost V 0 bases and J 4 bases; bases outside gene matches: 8. The germline V gene has CDR1 SGHTA and CDR2 FQGNSA. The CDR3 loop reads CASSLAPLAGARYEQYF. Written as DNA, the CDR3 is TGTGCCAGCAGCTTAGCTCCACTAGCGGGAGCTAGGTACGAGCAGTACTTC.

This rearrangement joins TRBV6-1 to TRBJ2-3; D possibly corresponds to TRBD2 (6 bases). The V end lost 3 bases, the J end lost 0 bases, and 13 bases lay between the germline ends. Germline V gene sequence: CDR1 MNHNS, CDR2 SASEGT. The CDR3 loop spans 16 amino acids. CDR3 residues: CASSDLGSRSTDTQYF. CDR3 sequence (DNA): TGTGCCAGCAGTGACCTCGGGAGCAGGAGCACAGATACGCAGTATTTT.

The chain links TRBV2 to TRBJ2-7; D gene ambiguous. Germline CDR1 reads SNHLY; CDR2 reads FYNNEI. CDR3 size: 14 residues. V was trimmed by 8 bases and J by 4 bases, leaving 18 bases between them. The CDR3 protein is CASRADRRVYEQYF. The CDR3, as DNA: TGTGCCAGCCGGGCCGATCGCCGCGTATACGAGCAGTACTTC. Together with reference TRBV2 and TRBJ2-7, the CDR3 gives the full variable domain: EPEVTQTPSHQVTQMGQEVILRCVPISNHLYFYWYRQILGQKVEFLVSFYNNEISEKSEIFDDQFSVERPDGSNFTLKIRSTKLEDSAMYFCASRADRRVYEQYFGPGTRLTVT.